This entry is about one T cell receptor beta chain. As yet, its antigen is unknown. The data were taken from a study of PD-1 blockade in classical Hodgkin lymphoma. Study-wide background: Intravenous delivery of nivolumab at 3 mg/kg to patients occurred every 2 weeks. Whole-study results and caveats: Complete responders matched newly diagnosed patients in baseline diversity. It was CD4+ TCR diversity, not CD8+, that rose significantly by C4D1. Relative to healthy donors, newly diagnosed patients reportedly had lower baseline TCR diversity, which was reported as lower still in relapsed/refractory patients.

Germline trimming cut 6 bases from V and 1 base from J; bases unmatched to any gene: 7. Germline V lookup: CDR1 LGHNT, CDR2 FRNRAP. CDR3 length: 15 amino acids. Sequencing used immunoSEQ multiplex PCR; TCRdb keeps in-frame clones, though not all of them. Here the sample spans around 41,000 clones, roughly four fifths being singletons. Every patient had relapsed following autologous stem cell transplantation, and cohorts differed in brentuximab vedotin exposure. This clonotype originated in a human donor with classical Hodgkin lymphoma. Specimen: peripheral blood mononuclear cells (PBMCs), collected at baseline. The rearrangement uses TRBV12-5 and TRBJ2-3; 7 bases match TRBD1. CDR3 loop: CASGPPGGGTDTQYF. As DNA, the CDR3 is TGTGCTAGTGGCCCTCCAGGGGGAGGCACAGATACGCAGTATTTT. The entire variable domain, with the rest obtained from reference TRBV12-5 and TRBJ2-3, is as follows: DARVTQTPRHKVTEMGQEVTMRCQPILGHNTVFWYRQTMMQGLELLAYFRNRAPLDDSGMPKDRFSAEMPDATLATLKIQPSEPRDSAVYFCASGPPGGGTDTQYFGPGTRLTVL.